One sample yielded the 18 T cell receptor beta chains listed below, sequenced in a study of blood T cells in healthy people across ages (dated by TCRdb to about 2015). The library was produced with 5' RACE. Data came from an Illumina HiSeq 2500. A second 7 to 11 cycle PCR used a sample-barcoded 5' primer and a J-beta primer mix. Using fastp at Q25 and MiXCR, TCRdb reprocessed the public reads and kept productive beta chains. Rows are unified per CDR3 protein, each entry keeping the most common DNA and genes. In all, the sample holds 550,000 to 600,000 distinct CDR3 sequences, and around 48% of those were seen once. The ten largest clones add up to about 22% of the sample. Sequenced: blood. These receptors came from an older man in good health.

This chain joins TRBV9 and TRBJ1-2; D remains unclear. Trimming removed 0 bases from V and 0 bases from J, with 6 bases in between. Germline lookup yields CDR1 SGDLS and CDR2 YYNGEE. The CDR3 spans 14 residues. CDR3 sequence: CASSVDGPNYGYTF. The CDR3 DNA is TGTGCCAGCAGCGTAGATGGGCCTAACTATGGCTACACCTTC.

This clonotype occurred once. CDR3 sequence (DNA): TGTGCCAGCAGTAATACAGGGGGCGGAGAGACCCAGTACTTC. This sequence encodes CASSNTGGGETQYF. This sequence joins TRBV6-5 and TRBJ2-5; 9 bases are a match to TRBD1. CDR3 length: 14 amino acids. CDR1 and CDR2 (germline): MNHEY, SVGAGI. After removal of 5 bases from V and 4 bases from J, the junction contained 5 bases not matched to a gene.

This clonotype was recorded at least ten times. This chain links TRBV6-6 with TRBJ1-2; 7 nucleotides match TRBD1. The V segment lost 2 bases and the J segment 0 bases; nucleotides outside the gene matches: 6. The CDR3 is 16 residues long. Germline CDR1 is MNHNY and CDR2 is SVGAGI (reference sequence). The CDR3 DNA reads TGTGCCAGCAGTTACGGTCAGGGGGTGACTAACTATGGCTACACCTTC. Its protein product is CASSYGQGVTNYGYTF.

The chain combines TRBV12-3 or TRBV12-4 with TRBJ2-3, with D perhaps matching TRBD2 (5 bases). V lost 5 bases and J 0 bases, leaving 15 bases between the germline ends. The CDR3 has 16 amino acids. The chain's CDR3 is CASSRSADPSTDTQYF. As DNA, the CDR3 is TGTGCCAGCAGTCGCTCAGCGGACCCTAGCACAGATACGCAGTATTTT.

The genes are TRBV5-5 and TRBJ2-1, with 9 bases fitting TRBD2. The V gene end was trimmed by 0 bases and the J gene end by 3 bases; junction bases not matched to a gene: 4. The CDR3 length is 16 residues. The germline V gene encodes CDR1 SGHKS and CDR2 YYEKEE (reference sequence). In DNA, the CDR3 is TGTGCCAGCAGCTTGGCACCTAGCGGGGACTACAATGAGCAGTTCTTC. This encodes CASSLAPSGDYNEQFF.

This chain connects TRBV10-3 to TRBJ2-1; 8 bases align to TRBD2. Germline lookup yields CDR1 ENHRY and CDR2 SYGVKD. This CDR3 contains 18 residues. V was pared by 1 base and J by 2 bases, with 10 bases of the junction left unmatched. The CDR3 bases are TGTGCCATCAGTGAGTTGGCGGTAGCGGGATCCGCCTACAATGAGCAGTTCTTC. Protein sequence: CAISELAVAGSAYNEQFF.

This clonotype was observed a handful of times. The V and J genes are TRBV20-1 and TRBJ1-2, with TRBD1 identical over 7 bases. J was trimmed by 8 bases and V by 3 bases; bases with no gene match: 6. CDR1 is DFQATT, CDR2 SNEGSKA, per germline (reference sequence). The CDR3 spans 12 residues. CDR3 nucleotides: TGCAGTGCTAGGCCTACAGGGGTAGGCTACACCTTC. Protein: CSARPTGVGYTF.

The gene calls are TRBV7-2 and TRBJ2-3; 8 bases line up with TRBD1. V lost 4 bases, J lost 3 bases, and 6 bases stayed unmatched. CDR3 size: 15 residues. CDR1 and CDR2 (germline): SGHTA, FQGNSA. CDR3 in amino acids: CASSSDRGRTDTQYF. The CDR3 DNA follows: TGTGCCAGCAGCTCCGACAGGGGTAGGACAGATACGCAGTATTTT.

This clonotype was seen a handful of times. The chain is built from TRBV29-1 and TRBJ2-1; 8 bases line up with TRBD2. Unmatched junction bases numbered 18, after V lost 5 bases and J lost 9 bases. The CDR3 is made up of 16 amino acids. Germline V gene sequence: CDR1 SQVTM, CDR2 ANQGSEA. CDR3 residues: CSVQLIGTRGSGEQFF. Here the CDR3 DNA reads TGCAGCGTTCAGTTAATTGGGACTAGGGGCTCCGGTGAGCAGTTCTTC.

This clonotype was seen more than once but under ten times. V and J are TRBV29-1 and TRBJ1-2; unclear D gene. This CDR3 region has 14 residues. The V gene's germline CDR1 is SQVTM and CDR2 ANQGSEA. V was cut by 1 base and J by 2 bases, with 11 bases left in between. The CDR3 coding sequence is TGCAGCGTTGAAGCTACGGGGAGCAACTATGGCTACACCTTC. It codes for CSVEATGSNYGYTF.

The chain joins TRBV20-1 to TRBJ2-7, with TRBD1 identical over 7 bases. The germline gives CDR1 DFQATT, CDR2 SNEGSKA (reference sequence). CDR3 length: 15 amino acids. The trim removed 5 bases at V and 5 bases at J, leaving 15 bases unmatched. CDR3 protein: CSARGRQGRLDEQYF. The DNA for the CDR3 is TGCAGTGCTCGGGGACGACAGGGACGACTGGACGAGCAGTACTTC.

This clonotype has a handful of counts. V usage is TRBV9 and J usage is TRBJ1-6; a possible D gene is TRBD1 (6 bases). V was clipped by 4 bases and J by 10 bases, with 18 bases between them. The germline V gene has CDR1 SGDLS and CDR2 YYNGEE. This CDR3 is built from 15 residues. DNA for the CDR3: TGTGCCAGCAGCCTAGTGGAGGGGAGGGGGTCACCCCTCCACTTT. Protein sequence: CASSLVEGRGSPLHF.

The chain couples TRBV29-1 to TRBJ1-1, with D unclear. CDR1 SQVTM and CDR2 ANQGSEA come from the germline V gene. With 7 bases removed from V and 9 bases from J, the gap between germline ends came to 18 bases. The CDR3 extends over 12 amino acids. This CDR3 is CSGKLSRDKAFF. CDR3 bases: TGCAGCGGAAAGCTATCTCGCGACAAAGCTTTCTTT. The variable domain in full, completed from reference TRBV29-1 and TRBJ1-1, reads SAVISQKPSRDICQRGTSLTIQCQVDSQVTMMFWYRQQPGQSLTLIATANQGSEATYESGFVIDKFPISRPNLTFSTLTVSNMSPEDSSIYLCSGKLSRDKAFFGQGTRLTVV.

CDR3 coding DNA: TGTGCCAGCAGTTTACCCAGACAGAATGAGCAGTTCTTC. Protein: CASSLPRQNEQFF. The V and J genes are TRBV12-3 or TRBV12-4 and TRBJ2-1; D perhaps matches TRBD1 (5 bases). This CDR3 contains 13 residues. V lost 2 bases, J lost 7 bases, and 9 bases lay in between.

CDR3 nucleotide sequence: TGTGCCAGCAGTACTAGGGCATCTAACTATGGCTACACCTTC. Encoded protein: CASSTRASNYGYTF. V gene TRBV27 combines with J gene TRBJ1-2; the D is unclear. CDR1 and CDR2 (germline): MNHEY, SMNVEV (reference sequence). Trimming stripped 5 bases from V and 0 bases from J, with 10 bases between. The CDR3 is 14 residues long.

The V gene is TRBV6-5, the J gene TRBJ2-7; D call uncertain. Germline V gene lookup returns CDR1 MNHEY and CDR2 SVGAGI. V lost 8 bases and J lost 3, with 11 bases in between. The CDR3 is made up of 12 amino acids. The CDR3, as DNA: TGTGCCAGCGGGAACAGAGGCTACGAGCAGTACTTC. Protein product: CASGNRGYEQYF.

The table lists this clonotype with a few counts. The chain uses TRBV11-1 and TRBJ2-1; weak D call: TRBD2 (5 bases). The CDR3 runs 13 residues. Trimming removed 4 bases from V and 6 bases from J, with 10 bases in between. Germline V gene data show CDR1 as SGHAT and CDR2 as FQDESV (reference sequence). CDR3 coding DNA: TGTGCCAGCAGCTCCCTAGGGAGCAATGAGCAGTTCTTC. This encodes CASSSLGSNEQFF.

A few counts support this clonotype. V is TRBV7-2 and J is TRBJ1-4; D is ambiguous. The germline V and J ends were trimmed by 5 bases and 6 bases, with 10 bases remaining between them. The CDR3 is 13 amino acids. Germline V gene lookup returns CDR1 SGHTA and CDR2 FQGNSA. This CDR3 reads CASSRRTDEKLFF. CDR3 bases: TGTGCCAGCAGCCGCCGCACGGATGAAAAACTGTTTTTT.